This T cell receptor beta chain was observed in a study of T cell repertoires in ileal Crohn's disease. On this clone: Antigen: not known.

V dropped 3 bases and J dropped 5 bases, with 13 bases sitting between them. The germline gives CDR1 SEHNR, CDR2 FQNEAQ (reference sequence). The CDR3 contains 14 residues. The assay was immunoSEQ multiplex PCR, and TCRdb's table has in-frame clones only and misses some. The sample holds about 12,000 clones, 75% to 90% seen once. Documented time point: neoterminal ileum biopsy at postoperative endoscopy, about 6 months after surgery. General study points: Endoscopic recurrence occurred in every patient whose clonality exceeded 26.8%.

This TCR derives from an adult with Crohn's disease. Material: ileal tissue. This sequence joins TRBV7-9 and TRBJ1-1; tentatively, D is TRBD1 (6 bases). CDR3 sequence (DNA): TGTGCCAGCAGCTTCGAGGGGGGGCGAACTGAAGCTTTCTTT. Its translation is CASSFEGGRTEAFF. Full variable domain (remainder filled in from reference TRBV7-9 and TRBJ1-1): DTGVSQNPRHKITKRGQNVTFRCDPISEHNRLYWYRQTLGQGPEFLTYFQNEAQLEKSRLLSDRFSAERPKGSFSTLEIQRTEQGDSAMYLCASSFEGGRTEAFFGQGTRLTVV.